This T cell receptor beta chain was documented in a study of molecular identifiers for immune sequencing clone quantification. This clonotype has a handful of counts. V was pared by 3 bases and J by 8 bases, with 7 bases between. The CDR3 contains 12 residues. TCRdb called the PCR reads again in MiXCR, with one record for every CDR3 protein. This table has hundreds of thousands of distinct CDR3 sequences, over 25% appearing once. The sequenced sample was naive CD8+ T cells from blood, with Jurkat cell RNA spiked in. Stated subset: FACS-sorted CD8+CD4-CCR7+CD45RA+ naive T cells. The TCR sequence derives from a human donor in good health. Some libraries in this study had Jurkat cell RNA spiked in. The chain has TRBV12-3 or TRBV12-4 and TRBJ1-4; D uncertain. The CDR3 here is CASSFVEEKLFF. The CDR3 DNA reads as TGTGCCAGCAGTTTTGTCGAAGAAAAACTGTTTTTT.